This TCR beta chain is drawn from a study of T cells in Graves' hyperthyroidism and ophthalmopathy. Findings of the study overall: Blood also carried most thyroid clonotypes expanded above 0.001.

This clonotype has at least ten counts. Antigen specificity is unknown. There were TCR beta CDR3 regions amplified from RNA transcripts. First-round RT-PCR with HTBI primers amplified the TCR CDR3 region. TCRdb reprocessed the multiplex PCR reads with MiXCR, giving one entry per CDR3 protein. The table lists 30,000 to 35,000 distinct CDR3 sequences, around half of them singletons. Exclusion followed for patients with uncontrolled infection, other autoimmune disease, pregnancy or lactation. Sequencing was performed on blood. The receptor was isolated from a woman between 40 and 55 years old with Graves' ophthalmopathy.

CDR3 sequence reads: CASSDFTGGGSGYTF. The CDR3 DNA reads TGTGCCAGCAGTGACTTCACCGGGGGGGGCAGTGGCTACACCTTC. The chain uses TRBV12-3 or TRBV12-4 and TRBJ1-2; D possibly corresponds to TRBD1 (6 bases). This CDR3 is built from 15 residues. Trimming pared 5 bases from V and 7 bases from J, leaving 20 bases between.